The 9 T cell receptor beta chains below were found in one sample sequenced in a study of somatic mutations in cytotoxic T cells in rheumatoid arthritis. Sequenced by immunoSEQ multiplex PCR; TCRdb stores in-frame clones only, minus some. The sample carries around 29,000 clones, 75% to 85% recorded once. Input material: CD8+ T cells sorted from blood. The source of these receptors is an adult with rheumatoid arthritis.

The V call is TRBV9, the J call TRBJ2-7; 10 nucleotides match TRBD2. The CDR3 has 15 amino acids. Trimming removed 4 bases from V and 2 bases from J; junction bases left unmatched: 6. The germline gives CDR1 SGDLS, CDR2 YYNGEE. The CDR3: CASSPSGRAAYEQYF. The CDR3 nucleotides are TGTGCCAGCAGCCCGAGCGGGAGGGCCGCCTACGAGCAGTACTTC.

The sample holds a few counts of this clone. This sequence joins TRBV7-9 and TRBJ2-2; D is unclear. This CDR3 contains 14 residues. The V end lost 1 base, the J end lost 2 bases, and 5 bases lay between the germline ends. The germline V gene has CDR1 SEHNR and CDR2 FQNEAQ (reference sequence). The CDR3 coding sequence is TGTGCCAGCAGCTTAGGACTTAACACCGGGGAGCTGTTTTTT. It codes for CASSLGLNTGELFF.

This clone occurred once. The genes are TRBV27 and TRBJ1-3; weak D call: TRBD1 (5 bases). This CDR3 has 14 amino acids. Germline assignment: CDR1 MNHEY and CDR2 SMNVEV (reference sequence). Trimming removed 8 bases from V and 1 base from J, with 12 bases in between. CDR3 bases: TGTGCCAGCGCTGGGGGGGAATCTGGAAACACCATATATTTT. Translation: CASAGGESGNTIYF.

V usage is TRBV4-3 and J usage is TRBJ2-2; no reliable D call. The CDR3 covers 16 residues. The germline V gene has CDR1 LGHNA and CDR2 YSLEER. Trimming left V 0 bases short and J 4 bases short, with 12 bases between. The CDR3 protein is CASSQDLAVPTGELFF. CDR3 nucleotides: TGCGCCAGCAGCCAAGATTTGGCAGTCCCCACCGGGGAGCTGTTTTTT.

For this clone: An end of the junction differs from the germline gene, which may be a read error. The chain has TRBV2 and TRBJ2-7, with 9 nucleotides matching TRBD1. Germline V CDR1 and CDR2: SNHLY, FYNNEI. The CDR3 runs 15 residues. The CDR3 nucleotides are TGTGCCAGCAGAGAAGGGACAGGGTACACCTACGAGCAGTACTTC. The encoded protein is CASREGTGYTYEQYF.

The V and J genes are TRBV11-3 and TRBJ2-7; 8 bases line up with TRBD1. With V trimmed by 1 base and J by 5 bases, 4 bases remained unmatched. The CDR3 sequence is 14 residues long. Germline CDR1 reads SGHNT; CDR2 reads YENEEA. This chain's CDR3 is CASSLVHRGNEQYF. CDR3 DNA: TGTGCCAGCAGCTTAGTGCACAGGGGGAACGAGCAGTACTTC.

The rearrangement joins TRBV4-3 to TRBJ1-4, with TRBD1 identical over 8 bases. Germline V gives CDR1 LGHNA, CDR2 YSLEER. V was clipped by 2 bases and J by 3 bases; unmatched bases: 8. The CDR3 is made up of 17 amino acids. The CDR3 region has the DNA TGCGCCAGCAGCCAAAAAGGACAGGGTCGGGCTAATGAAAAACTGTTTTTT. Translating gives CASSQKGQGRANEKLFF.

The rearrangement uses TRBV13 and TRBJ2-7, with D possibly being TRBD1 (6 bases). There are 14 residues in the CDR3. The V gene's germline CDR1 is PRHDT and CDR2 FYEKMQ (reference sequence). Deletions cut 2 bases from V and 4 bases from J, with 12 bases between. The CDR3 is CASSLQGSGYEQYF. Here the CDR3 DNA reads TGTGCCAGCAGCTTACAGGGGTCCGGTTACGAGCAGTACTTC.

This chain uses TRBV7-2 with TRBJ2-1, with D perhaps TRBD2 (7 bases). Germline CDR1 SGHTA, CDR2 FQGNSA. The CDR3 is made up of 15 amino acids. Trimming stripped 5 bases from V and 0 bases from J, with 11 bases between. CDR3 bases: TGTGCCAGCAGCCGAGGGGGGGGCTCCTACAATGAGCAGTTCTTC. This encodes CASSRGGGSYNEQFF.